Below are 8 T cell receptor beta chains sequenced from a single sample in a study of cytomegalovirus exposure and HLA in healthy donors. The PCR made use of 60 Vbeta and 13 Jbeta primers. Data came from immunoSEQ multiplex PCR; TCRdb stores just in-frame clones and leaves some out. Of about 130,000 clones in the sample, under 85% were seen once. The sequencing sample was made of PBMCs. The source is a woman aged 45-60 years in good health and CMV-seropositive.

This clone was recorded a few times. J is TRBJ1-5 and V is TRBV18; 7 bases agree with TRBD1. The CDR3 loop spans 14 amino acids. Losses at the gene ends were 9 bases for V and 3 bases for J; bases not matched to a gene: 8. Germline V lookup: CDR1 KGHSH, CDR2 LQKENI. The CDR3 coding sequence is TGTGCCAGTAACGGACAGGACTACAATCAGCCCCAGCATTTT. Its translation: CASNGQDYNQPQHF.

The chain employs TRBV6-1 and TRBJ2-2; 7 bases map to TRBD1. Germline-derived CDR1 and CDR2 are MNHNS and SASEGT. The length of the CDR3 is 15 residues. The junction had 4 bases not matched to a gene; V was cut back by 6 bases and J by 0 bases. CDR3 in DNA: TGTGCCAGCAGGTCGGGACAGACGAACACCGGGGAGCTGTTTTTT. Protein sequence: CASRSGQTNTGELFF.

The count of this clone is one. The V and J genes are TRBV28 and TRBJ2-7; tentatively, D is TRBD1 (5 bases). The CDR3 runs to 15 residues. Germline-derived CDR1 and CDR2 are MDHEN and SYDVKM. V was pared by 3 bases and J by 0 bases, with 12 bases between. CDR3 loop: CASSLARVSSYEQYF. The CDR3 DNA reads as TGTGCCAGCAGTTTGGCCAGGGTAAGCTCCTACGAGCAGTACTTC. The variable domain in full, completed from reference TRBV28 and TRBJ2-7, reads DVKVTQSSRYLVKRTGEKVFLECVQDMDHENMFWYRQDPGLGLRLIYFSYDVKMKEKGDIPEGYSVSREKKERFSLILESASTNQTSMYLCASSLARVSSYEQYFGPGTRLTVT.

The chain joins TRBV30 to TRBJ2-1, with 8 bases that match TRBD1. The CDR3 sequence is 15 residues long. Per germline, CDR1 GTSNPN and CDR2 SVGIG (reference sequence). V trimming: 2 bases; J trimming: 3 bases; junction bases outside the gene matches: 6. The DNA for the CDR3 is TGTGCCTGGAGTTTCGGACAGGGAATCTACAATGAGCAGTTCTTC. This translates into CAWSFGQGIYNEQFF.

This clone came up a few times. V gene TRBV5-1 combines with J gene TRBJ1-1, with D possibly being TRBD1 (5 bases). Germline V gives CDR1 SGHRS, CDR2 YFSETQ. Trimming shortened V by 2 bases and J by 1 base, and 18 bases separated the two germline ends. This CDR3 region has 17 residues. This chain's CDR3 is CASSFDLKGASNTEAFF. In DNA form, the CDR3 reads TGCGCCAGCAGCTTTGACCTTAAAGGGGCTTCGAACACTGAAGCTTTCTTT.

The rearrangement joins TRBV5-5 to TRBJ2-5; 13 bases line up with TRBD2. This CDR3 is built from 15 residues. The germline CDR1 and CDR2 sequences are SGHKS and YYEKEE (reference sequence). V dropped 2 bases and J dropped 5; count of bases not matched to a gene: 3. The CDR3 reads CASSLLAGGPETQYF. The CDR3 DNA is TGTGCCAGCAGCTTACTAGCGGGGGGGCCCGAGACCCAGTACTTC.

This chain links TRBV18 with TRBJ2-5; 7 positions match TRBD2. In germline, CDR1 is KGHSH, CDR2 LQKENI. The CDR3 sequence is 15 residues long. Trimming removed 3 bases from V and 0 bases from J; junction bases left unmatched: 4. CDR3 coding DNA: TGTGCCAGCTCACCTTTGAGCGGGAACCAAGAGACCCAGTACTTC. Protein: CASSPLSGNQETQYF.

This chain joins TRBV27 and TRBJ1-2; TRBD1 agrees at 12 bases. Germline V gives CDR1 MNHEY, CDR2 SMNVEV (reference sequence). J lost 3 bases, V lost 2 bases, and 4 bases had no gene match. The length of the CDR3 is 16 residues. CDR3 in amino acids: CASSLRGQGAHYGYTF. CDR3 DNA: TGTGCCAGCAGTTTAAGGGGACAGGGGGCCCACTATGGCTACACCTTC.